The next 2 T cell receptor beta chains were all read from a single sample in a study of STAT5B mutations in CD4+ large granular lymphocyte leukemia. Data came from immunoSEQ multiplex PCR; TCRdb stores just in-frame clones and leaves some out. The sample lists about 28,000 clones; around 85% were seen once. Sequencing input: CD4+ T cells from blood buffy coats. These receptors were collected from a human donor in good health.

This chain links TRBV19 with TRBJ2-5, with no clear D. The CDR3 is 15 amino acids. The germline V and J ends were trimmed by 5 bases and 5 bases, with 18 bases remaining between them. Germline CDR1 and CDR2: LNHDA and SQIVND (reference sequence). CDR3 coding DNA: TGTGCCAGTAGTCCACTAAGGAACGGATGGGAGACCCAGTACTTC. It translates to CASSPLRNGWETQYF.

This chain connects TRBV7-2 to TRBJ1-5; 7 bases align to TRBD1. The CDR3 totals 17 residues. Germline V gene lookup returns CDR1 SGHTA and CDR2 FQGNSA. The junction had 9 bases not matched to a gene; V was cut back by 4 bases and J by 0 bases. For the CDR3, the DNA is TGTGCCAGCAGCTATCTGGGACAGATACTTAGCAATCAGCCCCAGCATTTT. Protein sequence: CASSYLGQILSNQPQHF.